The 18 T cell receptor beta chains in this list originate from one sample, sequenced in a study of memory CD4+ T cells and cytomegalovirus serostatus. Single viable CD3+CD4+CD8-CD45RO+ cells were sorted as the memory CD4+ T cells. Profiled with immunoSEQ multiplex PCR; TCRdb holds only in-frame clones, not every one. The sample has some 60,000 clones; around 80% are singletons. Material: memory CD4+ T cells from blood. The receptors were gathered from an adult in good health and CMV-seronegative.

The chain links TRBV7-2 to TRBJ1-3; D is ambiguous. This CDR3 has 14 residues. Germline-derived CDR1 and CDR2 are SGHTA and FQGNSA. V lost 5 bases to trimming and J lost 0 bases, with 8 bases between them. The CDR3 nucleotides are TGTGCCAGCAGCCCTGGGAACTCTGGAAACACCATATATTTT. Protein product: CASSPGNSGNTIYF.

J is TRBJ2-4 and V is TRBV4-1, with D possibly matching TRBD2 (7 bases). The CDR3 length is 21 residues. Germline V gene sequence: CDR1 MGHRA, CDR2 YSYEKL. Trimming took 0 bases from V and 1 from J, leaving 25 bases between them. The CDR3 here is CASSQEQAGWRAGGAKNIQYF. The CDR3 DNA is TGCGCCAGCAGCCAAGAACAAGCGGGGTGGAGGGCCGGGGGCGCCAAAAACATTCAGTACTTC.

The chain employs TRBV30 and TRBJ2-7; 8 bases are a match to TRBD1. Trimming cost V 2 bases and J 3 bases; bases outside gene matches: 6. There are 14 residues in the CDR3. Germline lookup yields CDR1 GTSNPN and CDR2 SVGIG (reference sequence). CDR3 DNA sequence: TGTGCCTGGAGTATCCCAGACAGGGGCTACGAGCAGTACTTC. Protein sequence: CAWSIPDRGYEQYF.

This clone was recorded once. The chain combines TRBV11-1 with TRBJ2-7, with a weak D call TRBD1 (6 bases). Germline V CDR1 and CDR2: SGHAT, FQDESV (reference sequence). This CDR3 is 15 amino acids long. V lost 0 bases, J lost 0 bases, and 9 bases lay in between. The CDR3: CASSLAGTYSYEQYF. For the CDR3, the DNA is TGTGCCAGCAGCTTAGCTGGGACATACTCCTACGAGCAGTACTTC. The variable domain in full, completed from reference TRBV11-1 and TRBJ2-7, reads EAEVAQSPRYKITEKSQAVAFWCDPISGHATLYWYRQILGQGPELLVQFQDESVVDDSQLPKDRFSAERLKGVDSTLKIQPAELGDSAMYLCASSLAGTYSYEQYFGPGTRLTVT.

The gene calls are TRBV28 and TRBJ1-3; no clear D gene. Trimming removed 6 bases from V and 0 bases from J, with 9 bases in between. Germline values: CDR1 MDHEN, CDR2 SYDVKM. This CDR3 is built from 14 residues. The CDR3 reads CASRSGHSGNTIYF. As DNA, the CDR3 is TGTGCCAGCAGGTCCGGGCACTCTGGAAACACCATATATTTT.

CDR3 sequence: CASRVAGGGAGELFF. The CDR3 nucleotides read TGTGCCAGCAGGGTAGCGGGAGGTGGTGCCGGGGAGCTGTTTTTT. The chain joins TRBV2 to TRBJ2-2, with 10 bases identical to TRBD2. Trimming took 6 bases from V and 6 from J; bases not matched to a gene: 7. Germline lookup yields CDR1 SNHLY and CDR2 FYNNEI. The CDR3 sequence is 15 residues long.

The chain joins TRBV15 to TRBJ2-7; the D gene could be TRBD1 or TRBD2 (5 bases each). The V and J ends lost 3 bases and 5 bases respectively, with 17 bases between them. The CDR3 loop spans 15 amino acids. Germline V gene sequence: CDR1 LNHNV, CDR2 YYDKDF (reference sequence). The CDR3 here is CATSRSGTPRDEQYF. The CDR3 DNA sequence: TGTGCCACCAGCAGGTCCGGGACCCCACGGGACGAGCAGTACTTC.

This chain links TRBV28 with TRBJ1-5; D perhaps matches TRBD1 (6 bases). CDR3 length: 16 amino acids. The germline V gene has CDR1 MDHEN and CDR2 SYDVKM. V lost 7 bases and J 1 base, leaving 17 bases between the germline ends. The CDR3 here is CASTPLSGESNQPQHF. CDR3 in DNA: TGTGCCAGCACCCCATTATCAGGGGAAAGCAATCAGCCCCAGCATTTT. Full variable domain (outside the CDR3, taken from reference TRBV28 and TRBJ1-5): DVKVTQSSRYLVKRTGEKVFLECVQDMDHENMFWYRQDPGLGLRLIYFSYDVKMKEKGDIPEGYSVSREKKERFSLILESASTNQTSMYLCASTPLSGESNQPQHFGDGTRLSIL.

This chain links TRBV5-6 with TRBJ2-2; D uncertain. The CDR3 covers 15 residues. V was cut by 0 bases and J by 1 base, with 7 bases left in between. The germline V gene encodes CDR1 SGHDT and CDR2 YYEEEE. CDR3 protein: CASSLAARNTGELFF. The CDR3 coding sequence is TGTGCCAGCAGCTTGGCCGCCAGGAACACCGGGGAGCTGTTTTTT.

The DNA for the CDR3 is TGTGCCAGCAGCTTAGGTATGGATCAGCCCCAGCATTTT. It specifies CASSLGMDQPQHF. J is TRBJ1-5 and V is TRBV11-3, with D uncertain. The CDR3 covers 13 residues. Trimming shortened V by 1 base and J by 5 bases, and 6 bases separated the two germline ends. CDR1 SGHNT and CDR2 YENEEA come from the germline V gene.

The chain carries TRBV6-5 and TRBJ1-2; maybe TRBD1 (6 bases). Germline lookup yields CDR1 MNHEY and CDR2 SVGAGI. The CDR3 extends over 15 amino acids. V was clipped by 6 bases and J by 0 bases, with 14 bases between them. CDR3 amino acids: CASRTAGVANYGYTF. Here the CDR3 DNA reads TGTGCCAGCAGAACAGCAGGGGTTGCTAACTATGGCTACACCTTC.

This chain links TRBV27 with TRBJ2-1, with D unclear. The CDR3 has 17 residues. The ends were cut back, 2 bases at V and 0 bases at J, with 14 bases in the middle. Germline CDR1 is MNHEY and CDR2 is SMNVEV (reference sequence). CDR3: CASSLRVGVGSYNEQFF. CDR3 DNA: TGTGCCAGCAGTTTACGGGTTGGGGTTGGCTCCTACAATGAGCAGTTCTTC.

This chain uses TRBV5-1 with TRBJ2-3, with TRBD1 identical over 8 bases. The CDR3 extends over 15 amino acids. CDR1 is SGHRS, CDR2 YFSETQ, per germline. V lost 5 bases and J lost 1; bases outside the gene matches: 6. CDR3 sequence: CASRVTGGGTDTQYF. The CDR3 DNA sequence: TGCGCCAGCAGAGTTACAGGGGGAGGCACAGATACGCAGTATTTT.

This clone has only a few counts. CDR3 sequence reads: CASSEVRGTGELFF. The CDR3 bases are TGTGCCAGCAGTGAAGTCCGAGGAACCGGGGAGCTGTTTTTT. The chain has TRBV6-1 and TRBJ2-2; D is ambiguous. Deletions cut 1 base from V and 5 bases from J, with 8 bases between. Per the germline V gene, CDR1 is MNHNS and CDR2 is SASEGT. The CDR3 contains 14 residues.

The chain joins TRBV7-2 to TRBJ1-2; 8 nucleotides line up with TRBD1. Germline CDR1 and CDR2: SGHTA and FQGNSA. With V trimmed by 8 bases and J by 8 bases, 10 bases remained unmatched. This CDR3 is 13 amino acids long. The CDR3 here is CASARQGASGYTF. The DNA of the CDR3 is TGTGCCAGCGCCCGGCAGGGGGCGAGCGGCTACACCTTC.

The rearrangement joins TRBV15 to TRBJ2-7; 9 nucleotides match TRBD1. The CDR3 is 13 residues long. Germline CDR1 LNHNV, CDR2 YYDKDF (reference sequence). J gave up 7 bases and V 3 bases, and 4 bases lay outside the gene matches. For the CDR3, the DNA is TGTGCCACCAGCAGGGACAGGGGAAGAGAGCAGTACTTC. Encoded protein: CATSRDRGREQYF.

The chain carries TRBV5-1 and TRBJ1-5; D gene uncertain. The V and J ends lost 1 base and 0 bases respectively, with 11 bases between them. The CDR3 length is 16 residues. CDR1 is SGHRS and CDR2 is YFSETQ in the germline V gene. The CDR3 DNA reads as TGCGCCAGCAGCTTGTGGGGTCTCGATAGCAATCAGCCCCAGCATTTT. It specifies CASSLWGLDSNQPQHF. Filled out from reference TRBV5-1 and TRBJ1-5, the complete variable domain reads KAGVTQTPRYLIKTRGQQVTLSCSPISGHRSVSWYQQTPGQGLQFLFEYFSETQRNKGNFPGRFSGRQFSNSRSEMNVSTLELGDSALYLCASSLWGLDSNQPQHFGDGTRLSIL.

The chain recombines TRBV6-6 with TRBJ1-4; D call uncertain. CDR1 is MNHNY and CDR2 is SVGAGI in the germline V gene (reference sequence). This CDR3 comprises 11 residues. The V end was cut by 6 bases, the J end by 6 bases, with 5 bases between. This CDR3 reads CASRLDEKLFF. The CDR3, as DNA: TGTGCCAGCAGGCTGGATGAAAAACTGTTTTTT.